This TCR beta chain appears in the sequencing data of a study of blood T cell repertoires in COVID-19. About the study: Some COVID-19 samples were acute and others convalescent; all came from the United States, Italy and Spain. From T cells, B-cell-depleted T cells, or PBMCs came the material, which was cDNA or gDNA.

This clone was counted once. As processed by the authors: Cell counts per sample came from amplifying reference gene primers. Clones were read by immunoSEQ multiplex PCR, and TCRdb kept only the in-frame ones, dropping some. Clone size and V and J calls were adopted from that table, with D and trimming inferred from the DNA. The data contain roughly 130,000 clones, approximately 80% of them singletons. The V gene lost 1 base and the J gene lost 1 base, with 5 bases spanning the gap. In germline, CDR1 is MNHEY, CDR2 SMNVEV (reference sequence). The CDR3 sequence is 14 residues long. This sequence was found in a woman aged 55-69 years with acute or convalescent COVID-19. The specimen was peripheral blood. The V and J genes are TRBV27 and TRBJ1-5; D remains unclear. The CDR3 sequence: CASSLYGSNQPQHF. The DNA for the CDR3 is TGTGCCAGCAGTTTATACGGGAGCAATCAGCCCCAGCATTTT.